This T cell receptor (beta chain) was identified in a study of cytomegalovirus exposure and HLA in healthy donors. Study findings and constraints: Researchers catalogued some 160 TCR beta chains as cytomegalovirus-associated.

CDR1 is MNHEY and CDR2 is SMNVEV in the germline V gene (reference sequence). This CDR3 contains 15 residues. Trimming removed 5 bases at V and 4 bases at J, with 15 bases between. 60 Vbeta and 13 Jbeta primers were used in PCR. Method: immunoSEQ multiplex PCR; TCRdb's copy keeps in-frame clones and lacks some. The sample holds 100,000 or so clones, 65% to 75% seen once. Only a few counts were recorded for this clone. Its target is unknown. The material sequenced was PBMCs. This sequence originates from a middle-aged woman in good health and CMV-seronegative. The chain has TRBV27 and TRBJ2-1, with D maybe TRBD2 (6 bases). DNA of the CDR3: TGTGCCAGCAGTCGAAGTCAGGGACTGTACAATGAGCAGTTCTTC. This gives the protein CASSRSQGLYNEQFF.